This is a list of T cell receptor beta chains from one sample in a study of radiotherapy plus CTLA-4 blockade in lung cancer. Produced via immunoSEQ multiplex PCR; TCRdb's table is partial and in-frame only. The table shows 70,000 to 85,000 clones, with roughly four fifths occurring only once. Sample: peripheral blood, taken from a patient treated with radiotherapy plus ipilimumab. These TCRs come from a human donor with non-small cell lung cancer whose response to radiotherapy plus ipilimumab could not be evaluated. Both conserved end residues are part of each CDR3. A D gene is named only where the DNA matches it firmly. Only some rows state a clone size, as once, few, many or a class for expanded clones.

cdr3_aa: CASSQDPRGLGTEAFF
cdr3_nt: TGCGCCAGCAGCCAAGATCCGCGGGGGCTGGGCACTGAAGCTTTCTTT
j_call: TRBJ1-1
clone_size: -
d_call: -
v_call: TRBV4-3

cdr3_aa: CASSSLRGRNPYEQYF
cdr3_nt: TGTGCCAGCAGCTCCCTCCGTGGGAGGAATCCCTACGAGCAGTACTTC
j_call: TRBJ2-7
clone_size: -
d_call: -
v_call: TRBV11-3

cdr3_aa: CASSLVGGLTDTQYF
cdr3_nt: TGCGCCAGCAGCTTGGTCGGGGGGTTGACAGATACGCAGTATTTT
j_call: TRBJ2-3
clone_size: -
d_call: TRBD2
v_call: TRBV5-1

cdr3_aa: CASSEGGVNTEAFF
cdr3_nt: TGTGCCAGCTCCGAGGGGGGGGTGAACACTGAAGCTTTCTTT
j_call: TRBJ1-1
clone_size: -
d_call: -
v_call: TRBV6-5

cdr3_aa: CASSEGLGGQETQYF
cdr3_nt: TGTGCCAGCAGTGAAGGTTTAGGGGGTCAAGAGACCCAGTACTTC
j_call: TRBJ2-5
clone_size: -
d_call: -
v_call: TRBV6-1

cdr3_aa: CASSQAGYSEETQYF
cdr3_nt: TGTGCCAGCAGCCAAGCGGGCTATTCCGAAGAGACCCAGTACTTC
j_call: TRBJ2-5
clone_size: -
d_call: -
v_call: TRBV11-1

cdr3_aa: CASSQLGTGGLHGYTF
cdr3_nt: TGTGCCAGCAGCCAATTGGGGACAGGGGGCCTTCATGGCTACACCTTC
j_call: TRBJ1-2
clone_size: few
d_call: TRBD1
v_call: TRBV4-2

cdr3_aa: CASSESLPSPQQYF
cdr3_nt: TGTGCCAGCAGTGAATCCCTCCCGTCTCCCCAGCAGTACTTC
j_call: TRBJ2-7
clone_size: -
d_call: -
v_call: TRBV2

cdr3_aa: CAISEVEQGTSGNTIYF
cdr3_nt: TGTGCCATCAGTGAGGTCGAACAGGGGACATCTGGAAACACCATATATTTT
j_call: TRBJ1-3
clone_size: -
d_call: TRBD1
v_call: TRBV10-3

cdr3_aa: CASSLSAGENTEAFF
cdr3_nt: TGTGCCAGCAGCTTATCCGCAGGGGAGAACACTGAAGCTTTCTTT
j_call: TRBJ1-1
clone_size: -
d_call: -
v_call: TRBV7-9

cdr3_aa: CASGPWDSSYNEQFF
cdr3_nt: TGTGCTAGTGGTCCCTGGGACAGTTCCTACAATGAGCAGTTCTTC
j_call: TRBJ2-1
clone_size: few
d_call: TRBD1
v_call: TRBV12-5

cdr3_aa: CASSLFGGSPGELFF
cdr3_nt: TGTGCCAGCAGCTTATTTGGCGGGAGTCCCGGGGAGCTGTTTTTT
j_call: TRBJ2-2
clone_size: -
d_call: TRBD2
v_call: TRBV11-3

cdr3_aa: CASRRTSGSNEQFF
cdr3_nt: TGTGCCAGCAGACGGACTAGCGGGAGCAATGAGCAGTTCTTC
j_call: TRBJ2-1
clone_size: -
d_call: TRBD2
v_call: TRBV9

cdr3_aa: CASSYEDSYNSPLHF
cdr3_nt: TGTGCCAGCAGTTACGAGGACAGCTATAATTCACCCCTCCACTTT
j_call: TRBJ1-6
clone_size: few
d_call: -
v_call: TRBV6-5

cdr3_aa: CASSLEFGQTNYGYTF
cdr3_nt: TGTGCCAGCAGCTTAGAGTTTGGACAGACGAACTATGGCTACACCTTC
j_call: TRBJ1-2
clone_size: -
d_call: -
v_call: TRBV11-3

cdr3_aa: CASTREGGSTDTQYF
cdr3_nt: TGTGCCAGCACCCGGGAGGGGGGCAGCACAGATACGCAGTATTTT
j_call: TRBJ2-3
clone_size: -
d_call: TRBD2
v_call: TRBV5-4

cdr3_aa: CASSAGQGEGNTIYF
cdr3_nt: TGTGCCAGCAGCGCAGGACAGGGAGAGGGAAACACCATATATTTT
j_call: TRBJ1-3
clone_size: -
d_call: TRBD1
v_call: TRBV9

cdr3_aa: CASSLTPGLAGEGGNEQFF
cdr3_nt: TGTGCCAGCAGCCTAACACCGGGACTAGCGGGAGAGGGAGGGAATGAGCAGTTCTTC
j_call: TRBJ2-1
clone_size: -
d_call: TRBD2
v_call: TRBV11-2

cdr3_aa: CASSLEGGLAGIYEQYF
cdr3_nt: TGTGCCAGCAGCTTAGAGGGGGGACTAGCGGGGATCTACGAGCAGTACTTC
j_call: TRBJ2-7
clone_size: -
d_call: TRBD2
v_call: TRBV7-2

cdr3_aa: CASSLGLAKESSYNEQFF
cdr3_nt: TGCGCCAGCAGCTTGGGACTAGCCAAAGAAAGCTCCTACAATGAGCAGTTCTTC
j_call: TRBJ2-1
clone_size: -
d_call: TRBD2
v_call: TRBV5-1

cdr3_aa: CASSYSPTYEQYF
cdr3_nt: TGTGCCAGCAGTTACTCCCCCACCTACGAGCAGTACTTC
j_call: TRBJ2-7
clone_size: -
d_call: -
v_call: TRBV6-6

cdr3_aa: CATSNPGGHEQFF
cdr3_nt: TGTGCCACCAGCAATCCGGGAGGGCATGAGCAGTTCTTC
j_call: TRBJ2-1
clone_size: -
d_call: TRBD2
v_call: TRBV15

cdr3_aa: CASSLEDTHEQYF
cdr3_nt: TGTGCCAGTAGTCTGGAAGACACCCACGAGCAGTACTTC
j_call: TRBJ2-7
clone_size: -
d_call: -
v_call: TRBV19

cdr3_aa: CASSLGQNTGELFF
cdr3_nt: TGTGCCAGCAGCTTAGGGCAGAACACCGGGGAGCTGTTTTTT
j_call: TRBJ2-2
clone_size: -
d_call: -
v_call: TRBV11-2

cdr3_aa: CASSLRPGQGAPTDTQYF
cdr3_nt: TGTGCCAGTAGTCTCCGCCCAGGACAGGGGGCGCCCACAGATACGCAGTATTTT
j_call: TRBJ2-3
clone_size: -
d_call: TRBD1
v_call: TRBV19

cdr3_aa: CASRRRQGAPEAFF
cdr3_nt: TGTGCCAGCAGGCGGCGACAGGGTGCGCCTGAAGCTTTCTTT
j_call: TRBJ1-1
clone_size: few
d_call: TRBD1
v_call: TRBV5-6

cdr3_aa: CASSEGPFPYEQYF
cdr3_nt: TGCGCCAGCAGTGAGGGTCCTTTTCCCTACGAGCAGTACTTC
j_call: TRBJ2-7
clone_size: -
d_call: -
v_call: TRBV10-1

cdr3_aa: CASSLSSGGWQGETQYF
cdr3_nt: TGTGCCAGCAGTTTATCTAGCGGGGGCTGGCAAGGGGAGACCCAGTACTTC
j_call: TRBJ2-5
clone_size: -
d_call: TRBD2
v_call: TRBV28

cdr3_aa: CASSPAAGGTEAFF
cdr3_nt: TGTGCCAGCTCACCAGCGGCAGGGGGGACTGAAGCTTTCTTT
j_call: TRBJ1-1
clone_size: -
d_call: TRBD1
v_call: TRBV18

cdr3_aa: CASRRTGASSTEAFF
cdr3_nt: TGTGCCAGCAGGAGGACAGGGGCATCCTCCACTGAAGCTTTCTTT
j_call: TRBJ1-1
clone_size: -
d_call: TRBD1
v_call: TRBV2

cdr3_aa: CASRDREEKLFF
cdr3_nt: TGTGCCAGTAGGGACCGGGAAGAAAAACTGTTTTTT
j_call: TRBJ1-4
clone_size: few
d_call: -
v_call: TRBV19

cdr3_aa: CASEEPQASGDSPLHF
cdr3_nt: TGTGCCAGCGAAGAACCACAGGCCTCAGGGGATTCACCCCTCCACTTT
j_call: TRBJ1-6
clone_size: -
d_call: -
v_call: TRBV6-4